This T cell receptor beta chain came from a study of T cells in Graves' hyperthyroidism and ophthalmopathy. Amplification yielded TCR beta CDR3 regions, with RNA transcripts as the source. TCR CDR3 underwent first-round RT-PCR with the HTBI primer set. Via MiXCR, TCRdb re-called the multiplex PCR reads, giving one row per CDR3 protein. The table lists about 610,000 distinct CDR3 sequences, over 12% of them singletons. The length of the CDR3 is 14 residues. Trimming left V 2 bases short and J 4 bases short, with 11 bases between. Germline V gene sequence: CDR1 SGHDN, CDR2 FVKESK. This clonotype was picked up many times.

The receptor was isolated from a woman aged 40 to 55 with Graves' ophthalmopathy. The sample taken for sequencing was blood. The rearrangement joins TRBV14 to TRBJ1-1; tentatively, D is TRBD1 (5 bases). CDR3 in amino acids: CASSQLGLPTEAFF. Here the CDR3 DNA reads TGTGCCAGCAGCCAATTGGGACTACCCACTGAAGCTTTCTTT.